This TCR beta chain was identified during a study of shared clonotypes between healthy human individuals. At the level of the study: CD8 memory received one plate per donor, CD8 naive two, CD4 memory three and CD4 naive three. General study results and limits: Naive subsets usually exceeded memory subsets in estimated richness.

In its sample, this clone was seen once. Its specificity is not known. Naive CD8 cells lacked CD45RO and underwent positive selection for CCR7, leaving out terminally differentiated effector memory CD45RA+ cells. Donors had no recently reported acute infections or vaccinations and were HIV-negative. The assay ran at deep level. Clones were read by immunoSEQ multiplex PCR, and TCRdb kept only the in-frame ones, dropping some. The repertoire holds about 2.2 million clones, just over 90% seen once, with more than 1.5% in the top ten. The sample comprised naive CD8+ T cells from PBMCs. This TCR was sampled from a young man in good health. Some clones in this sample may be carry-over from other donors' samples.

The CDR3 DNA reads TGTGCCAGCAGGGGACTAGCGGAGGGCTACAATGAGCAGTTCTTC. Translating gives CASRGLAEGYNEQFF. The chain has TRBV7-9 and TRBJ2-1; 11 bases line up with TRBD2. The trim removed 6 bases at V and 3 bases at J, leaving 4 bases unmatched. The CDR3 spans 15 residues. Germline loops: CDR1 SEHNR, CDR2 FQNEAQ (reference sequence).